The 31 T cell receptor beta chains reported below all come from one sample, sequenced in a study of blood T cell repertoires in COVID-19. The repertoire was sequenced with immunoSEQ multiplex PCR; TCRdb's copy has only in-frame clones and lacks some. This repertoire shows 200,000 to 250,000 clones, 82% found once; its top ten account for roughly 8.2%. What was sequenced was peripheral blood. The receptors originated from a woman of 80 years or more with COVID-19, enrolled during active disease.

The V call is TRBV9, the J call TRBJ2-6, with 14 positions matching TRBD2. The CDR3 has 20 residues. CDR1 is SGDLS, CDR2 YYNGEE, per germline. Germline trimming cut 3 bases from V and 0 bases from J; bases unmatched to any gene: 8. The chain's CDR3 is CASSAGLAGGTLSGANVLTF. The CDR3 region has the DNA TGTGCCAGCAGCGCCGGACTAGCGGGGGGTACTCTCTCTGGGGCCAACGTCCTGACTTTC.

The V and J genes are TRBV28 and TRBJ1-2, with 7 nucleotides matching TRBD1. The CDR3 totals 15 residues. V lost 6 bases and J lost 6; bases outside the gene matches: 13. Germline CDR1 reads MDHEN; CDR2 reads SYDVKM. Here the CDR3 DNA reads TGTGCCAGCAGCCCAGGACAGGCTTTGAGTCATGGCTACACCTTC. Protein product: CASSPGQALSHGYTF.

The gene calls are TRBV18 and TRBJ1-1, with D uncertain. With 1 base removed from V and 0 bases from J, the gap between germline ends came to 6 bases. Germline V gives CDR1 KGHSH, CDR2 LQKENI. The length of the CDR3 is 14 residues. CDR3 nucleotides: TGTGCCAGCTCACCACGGCCCATGAACACTGAAGCTTTCTTT. Its translation is CASSPRPMNTEAFF.

The chain combines TRBV4-1 with TRBJ1-5, with D unclear. The V end lost 4 bases, the J end lost 4 bases, and 8 bases lay between the germline ends. There are 13 residues in the CDR3. Germline V gene lookup returns CDR1 MGHRA and CDR2 YSYEKL. Here the CDR3 reads CASSLRGNQPQHF. For the CDR3, the DNA is TGCGCCAGCAGCCTCCGGGGAAATCAGCCCCAGCATTTT.

The chain couples TRBV5-4 to TRBJ1-3; 7 bases map to TRBD1. CDR1 and CDR2 from the germline V gene are SGHNT and YYREEE (reference sequence). This CDR3 spans 15 amino acids. V trimming: 4 bases; J trimming: 1 base; junction bases outside the gene matches: 5. CDR3 protein: CASSPGQNSGNTIYF. In nucleotides, the CDR3 is TGTGCCAGCAGCCCGGGACAGAATTCTGGAAACACCATATATTTT.

This chain links TRBV5-1 with TRBJ2-3; D is undetermined. CDR1 is SGHRS, CDR2 YFSETQ, per germline. This CDR3 has 14 residues. Trimming took off 3 bases at V and 5 bases at J, with 13 bases between the two ends. The CDR3 coding sequence is TGCGCCAGCAGCTCCGGGTCCAGTGGAGATACGCAGTATTTT. Its protein is CASSSGSSGDTQYF.

The genes are TRBV30 and TRBJ1-2; D not resolved. The V end lost 0 bases, the J end lost 2 bases, and 10 bases lay between the germline ends. The CDR3 is 14 residues long. From germline, CDR1 is GTSNPN and CDR2 SVGIG (reference sequence). CDR3 amino acids: CAWSVHLLNYGYTF. The CDR3, as DNA: TGTGCCTGGAGTGTACATCTGCTCAACTATGGCTACACCTTC.

The V call is TRBV6-6, the J call TRBJ1-1; D not resolved. CDR1 is MNHNY and CDR2 is SVGAGI in the germline V gene (reference sequence). CDR3 length equals 16 residues. The V and J ends lost 7 bases and 4 bases respectively, with 22 bases between them. CDR3 in amino acids: CASIPPRRTAGTEAFF. The CDR3 DNA follows: TGTGCCAGCATCCCCCCGAGGCGAACCGCGGGCACTGAAGCTTTCTTT.

The chain joins TRBV9 to TRBJ2-7, with unresolved D. This CDR3 region has 15 residues. Trimming stripped 3 bases from V and 4 bases from J, with 17 bases between. CDR1 and CDR2 from the germline V gene are SGDLS and YYNGEE. For the CDR3, the DNA is TGTGCCAGCAGCGCCCGACCTAACCTAGAGTACGAGCAGTACTTC. Translated, it gives CASSARPNLEYEQYF.

The chain recombines TRBV29-1 with TRBJ1-1; a weak D match, TRBD1 (5 bases). CDR3 size: 12 residues. Germline V gene sequence: CDR1 SQVTM, CDR2 ANQGSEA. V lost 7 bases to trimming and J lost 1 base, with 10 bases between them. The CDR3 DNA is TGCAGCGCTTGGCAGGGGAACACTGAAGCTTTCTTT. Protein product: CSAWQGNTEAFF.

V and J are TRBV24-1 and TRBJ2-2; 11 nucleotides line up with TRBD2. The CDR3 contains 17 residues. V dropped 2 bases and J dropped 6; count of bases not matched to a gene: 7. Germline V gives CDR1 KGHDR, CDR2 SFDVKD. The CDR3 reads CATSDSPGTSGAGELFF. The CDR3 DNA reads as TGTGCCACCAGTGATTCTCCTGGGACTAGCGGTGCCGGGGAGCTGTTTTTT.

The chain joins TRBV7-3 to TRBJ1-6, with a tentative D call TRBD1 (5 bases). The V end was cut by 5 bases, the J end by 8 bases, with 10 bases between. The CDR3 is 13 residues long. Germline V CDR1 and CDR2: SGHTA, FQGTGA. The CDR3 here is CASSLFRDSPLHF. The CDR3 DNA is TGTGCCAGCAGCCTCTTCAGGGATTCACCCCTCCACTTT.

The chain combines TRBV5-1 with TRBJ2-7, with D possibly matching TRBD1 (6 bases). Looked up from germline, CDR1 is SGHRS and CDR2 is YFSETQ. V was shortened by 4 bases and J by 5 bases, with 10 bases between the two germline ends. The CDR3 covers 12 residues. The DNA of the CDR3 is TGCGCCAGCAGCGCGAACAGGGACGAGCAGTACTTC. Encoded protein: CASSANRDEQYF.

The rearrangement links TRBV13 to TRBJ2-3; 8 nucleotides match TRBD2. The CDR3 sequence is 15 residues long. V dropped 0 bases and J dropped 3; count of bases not matched to a gene: 2. Germline V gives CDR1 PRHDT, CDR2 FYEKMQ (reference sequence). CDR3 protein: CASSLGGTRTDTQYF. The CDR3 DNA is TGTGCCAGCAGCTTAGGAGGGACTAGAACAGATACGCAGTATTTT.

As DNA, the CDR3 is TGTGCCAGCAACCCCCGGGGGGGTCATGAGACCCAGTACTTC. Its translation: CASNPRGGHETQYF. The J gene is TRBJ2-5, the V gene TRBV7-2; 8 bases align to TRBD2. This CDR3 comprises 14 residues. Germline CDR1 and CDR2: SGHTA and FQGNSA. Germline trimming cut 7 bases from V and 5 bases from J; bases unmatched to any gene: 9.

This clone has only a few counts. Other DNA sequences in the sample encode the same CDR3. The rearrangement links TRBV3-1 (or the pseudogene TRBV3-2) to TRBJ2-5; D is perhaps TRBD2 (7 bases). Trimming cost V 4 bases and J 3 bases, with 12 bases left between them. This CDR3 region has 14 residues. Per the germline V gene, CDR1 is LGHDT and CDR2 is YNNKEL (reference sequence). CDR3 region: CASSRGGGKETQYF. The CDR3 nucleotides read TGTGCCAGCAGCCGGGGGGGCGGCAAAGAGACCCAGTACTTC.

The chain links TRBV19 to TRBJ2-1; TRBD2 is a possible D gene (5 bases). The CDR3 runs to 16 residues. CDR1 is LNHDA and CDR2 is SQIVND in the germline V gene (reference sequence). V lost 4 bases and J lost 4, with 17 bases in between. In DNA, the CDR3 is TGTGCCAGTAGTACGCGACGACCCGAGCGGTACAATGAGCAGTTCTTC. Its translation is CASSTRRPERYNEQFF.

This chain uses TRBV5-4 with TRBJ2-3; 13 bases align to TRBD2. Germline CDR1 and CDR2: SGHNT and YYREEE (reference sequence). This CDR3 has 18 amino acids. V lost 5 bases, J lost 0 bases, and 9 bases stayed unmatched. DNA for the CDR3: TGTGCCAGCAGACTGGGACTAGCGGGGTCGGCTAGCACAGATACGCAGTATTTT. This sequence encodes CASRLGLAGSASTDTQYF.

This clone appeared a few times. The chain joins TRBV18 to TRBJ2-1, with 7 nucleotides matching TRBD2. The CDR3 totals 15 residues. V lost 0 bases and J lost 7; bases outside the gene matches: 6. Germline V lookup: CDR1 KGHSH, CDR2 LQKENI. CDR3 DNA: TGTGCCAGCTCACCACCCTCTGGACTAGAAAATGAGCAGTTCTTC. It translates to CASSPPSGLENEQFF.

The chain recombines TRBV5-8 with TRBJ1-2; TRBD1 might be the D (5 bases). This CDR3 comprises 13 residues. The ends were cut back, 4 bases at V and 4 bases at J, with 11 bases in the middle. Looked up from germline, CDR1 is SGHTS and CDR2 is YDEGEE. DNA of the CDR3: TGTGCCAGCAGCGGGGGACTGAGCTATGGCTACACCTTC. It specifies CASSGGLSYGYTF.

This clone was counted between two and nine times. The CDR3 spells CASARAGGSSEQYF. In DNA, the CDR3 is TGTGCCAGCGCACGGGCAGGGGGATCGTCCGAGCAGTACTTC. V usage is TRBV28 and J usage is TRBJ2-7; 7 bases agree with TRBD1. The CDR3 covers 14 residues. In germline, CDR1 is MDHEN, CDR2 SYDVKM. Trimming cost V 8 bases and J 6 bases; bases outside gene matches: 13.

The genes are TRBV19 and TRBJ2-1, with D possibly being TRBD2 (5 bases). The CDR3 spans 15 residues. With 5 bases removed from V and 5 bases from J, the gap between germline ends came to 16 bases. Germline CDR1 and CDR2: LNHDA and SQIVND (reference sequence). CDR3 loop: CASSPPGGGDNEQFF. Here the CDR3 DNA reads TGTGCCAGTAGTCCCCCCGGTGGAGGCGACAATGAGCAGTTCTTC. Supplemented by reference TRBV19 and TRBJ2-1, the full variable domain reads DGGITQSPKYLFRKEGQNVTLSCEQNLNHDAMYWYRQDPGQGLRLIYYSQIVNDFQKGDIAEGYSVSREKKESFPLTVTSAQKNPTAFYLCASSPPGGGDNEQFFGPGTRLTVL.

This clone was detected a few times. This chain links TRBV5-4 with TRBJ2-7, with 7 positions matching TRBD1. CDR1 SGHNT and CDR2 YYREEE come from the germline V gene (reference sequence). The CDR3 runs to 15 residues. V shed 3 bases, J shed 7 bases, and the junction held 13 bases outside the gene matches. The CDR3 coding sequence is TGTGCCAGCAGCTCCTACCGACAGGGTTTACGGGAGCAGTACTTC. Its translation is CASSSYRQGLREQYF.

The genes are TRBV29-1 and TRBJ2-5; 7 nucleotides agree with TRBD1. V lost 5 bases and J lost 1; bases outside the gene matches: 1. The CDR3 totals 12 residues. Germline CDR1 SQVTM, CDR2 ANQGSEA. The CDR3 DNA reads as TGCAGCGTTACAGGGGTCCAAGAGACCCAGTACTTC. Translated: CSVTGVQETQYF. The full variable domain, its missing parts supplied by reference TRBV29-1 and TRBJ2-5, is SAVISQKPSRDICQRGTSLTIQCQVDSQVTMMFWYRQQPGQSLTLIATANQGSEATYESGFVIDKFPISRPNLTFSTLTVSNMSPEDSSIYLCSVTGVQETQYFGPGTRLLVL.

This sequence joins TRBV5-4 and TRBJ2-1, with 9 nucleotides matching TRBD1. CDR3 size: 13 residues. Germline values: CDR1 SGHNT, CDR2 YYREEE (reference sequence). V gave up 4 bases and J gave up 14 bases; unmatched junction bases: 10. CDR3 DNA: TGTGCCAGCAGCCCGGGACAGGGAATGGGCGAGTTCTTC. Its protein product is CASSPGQGMGEFF. The full variable domain, its missing parts supplied by reference TRBV5-4 and TRBJ2-1, is ETGVTQSPTHLIKTRGQQVTLRCSSQSGHNTVSWYQQALGQGPQFIFQYYREEENGRGNFPPRFSGLQFPNYSSELNVNALELDDSALYLCASSPGQGMGEFFGPGTRLTVL.

J is TRBJ1-1 and V is TRBV5-1, with TRBD1 identical over 10 bases. CDR1 and CDR2 (germline): SGHRS, YFSETQ. J gave up 4 bases and V 4 bases, and 7 bases lay outside the gene matches. The CDR3 extends over 15 amino acids. The CDR3 nucleotides are TGCGCCAGCAGCGCAACGACAGGGGGCGGCACTGAAGCTTTCTTT. It encodes CASSATTGGGTEAFF.

J is TRBJ2-5 and V is TRBV9; 13 nucleotides match TRBD2. The CDR3 spans 17 residues. With 0 bases clipped from V and 5 bases from J, the junction kept 7 bases outside the gene matches. The germline gives CDR1 SGDLS, CDR2 YYNGEE. The chain's CDR3 is CASSVGTSGGASETQYF. CDR3 sequence (DNA): TGTGCCAGCAGCGTAGGGACTAGCGGGGGCGCAAGTGAGACCCAGTACTTC.

The chain recombines TRBV5-1 with TRBJ2-7, with D maybe TRBD1 (6 bases). V was shortened by 4 bases and J by 3 bases, with 11 bases between the two germline ends. This CDR3 comprises 13 residues. The germline gives CDR1 SGHRS, CDR2 YFSETQ. The CDR3 DNA reads TGCGCCAGCAGCATGGGACACAACTACGAGCAGTACTTC. It is translated as CASSMGHNYEQYF.

This clone has a single count. The chain uses TRBV19 and TRBJ2-5; D may be TRBD1 (7 bases). The germline V gene encodes CDR1 LNHDA and CDR2 SQIVND (reference sequence). The CDR3 contains 15 residues. Trimming shortened V by 6 bases and J by 9 bases, and 23 bases separated the two germline ends. The CDR3 sequence: CASSNQGGIPSPQYF. DNA of the CDR3: TGTGCCAGTAGCAACCAGGGGGGAATACCTTCGCCCCAGTACTTC.

V is TRBV5-1 and J is TRBJ2-3; D unclear. The V gene's germline CDR1 is SGHRS and CDR2 YFSETQ. The CDR3 runs 11 residues. Trimming stripped 4 bases from V and 4 bases from J, with 4 bases between. CDR3 loop: CASSTADTQYF. Written as DNA, the CDR3 is TGCGCCAGCAGCACGGCAGATACGCAGTATTTT.

The chain couples TRBV18 to TRBJ1-1, with a weak D call TRBD1 (6 bases). The V and J ends lost 6 bases and 1 base respectively, with 15 bases between them. This CDR3 has 15 amino acids. Germline values: CDR1 KGHSH, CDR2 LQKENI. Written as DNA, the CDR3 is TGTGCCAGCTCCCTCCTTTCGACAGGGAACACTGAAGCTTTCTTT. Translating it yields CASSLLSTGNTEAFF.